The 18 T cell receptor beta chains below all came from one sample that was sequenced in a study of T cell responses to AZD1222 COVID-19 vaccine. Data came from immunoSEQ multiplex PCR; TCRdb stores just in-frame clones and leaves some out. The data show some 99,000 clones, with about 90% seen just once and roughly 4.3% held by the top ten. Source: peripheral blood, taken 28 days after the second AZD1222 dose. These receptors all come from an adult who received the AZD1222 COVID-19 vaccine.

The V call is TRBV2, the J call TRBJ1-3; D remains ambiguous. V dropped 6 bases and J dropped 0 bases, with 3 bases sitting between them. This CDR3 is 12 amino acids long. CDR1 and CDR2 from the germline V gene are SNHLY and FYNNEI. CDR3: CASRYSGNTIYF. The CDR3 DNA reads as TGTGCCAGCAGGTACTCTGGAAACACCATATATTTT.

The chain uses TRBV15 and TRBJ2-1, with 8 nucleotides matching TRBD2. This CDR3 region has 16 residues. J gave up 6 bases and V 0 bases, and 7 bases lay outside the gene matches. Germline lookup yields CDR1 LNHNV and CDR2 YYDKDF (reference sequence). In DNA form, the CDR3 reads TGTGCCACCAGCAGAGATCCACCGGGAGGGGGCAATGAGCAGTTCTTC. This sequence encodes CATSRDPPGGGNEQFF. Together with reference TRBV15 and TRBJ2-1, the CDR3 gives the full variable domain: DAMVIQNPRYQVTQFGKPVTLSCSQTLNHNVMYWYQQKSSQAPKLLFHYYDKDFNNEADTPDNFQSRRPNTSFCFLDIRSPGLGDTAMYLCATSRDPPGGGNEQFFGPGTRLTVL.

This chain links TRBV28 with TRBJ2-1; 14 nucleotides line up with TRBD2. The CDR3 consists of 22 residues. The germline CDR1 and CDR2 sequences are MDHEN and SYDVKM. The V gene end was trimmed by 3 bases and the J gene end by 5 bases; junction bases not matched to a gene: 21. The CDR3 bases are TGTGCCAGCAGTTTGCCTAAAGGTCGGCGACTAGCGGGAGGGCAAGTAAACAATGAGCAGTTCTTC. As protein: CASSLPKGRRLAGGQVNNEQFF.

The chain joins TRBV19 to TRBJ1-5, with 7 bases aligning to TRBD1. CDR3 size: 15 residues. V gave up 3 bases and J gave up 5 bases; unmatched junction bases: 7. Germline CDR1 reads LNHDA; CDR2 reads SQIVND (reference sequence). In nucleotides, the CDR3 is TGTGCCAGTAGTATCCAATCAGGGGGGGATCAGCCCCAGCATTTT. Translating it yields CASSIQSGGDQPQHF.

As for this clone: Other DNA variants within this sample encode the same CDR3. J is TRBJ2-7 and V is TRBV27; D remains unclear. The germline V and J ends were trimmed by 3 bases and 4 bases, with 4 bases remaining between them. The CDR3 extends over 11 amino acids. Germline V gene lookup returns CDR1 MNHEY and CDR2 SMNVEV (reference sequence). CDR3 coding DNA: TGTGCCAGCAGTTTGGGGTACGAGCAGTACTTC. Amino acid sequence: CASSLGYEQYF.

This clone has more than one count but fewer than ten. V usage is TRBV27 and J usage is TRBJ2-7; the D gene could be TRBD1 or TRBD2 (5 bases each). Germline V lookup: CDR1 MNHEY, CDR2 SMNVEV (reference sequence). Trimming took 0 bases from V and 4 from J, leaving 19 bases between them. There are 17 residues in the CDR3. Here the CDR3 reads CASSLSFLGAGKYEQYF. In nucleotides, the CDR3 is TGTGCCAGCAGTTTATCATTTCTCGGGGCGGGTAAATACGAGCAGTACTTC.

The chain has TRBV20-1 and TRBJ2-7; no firm D call. V lost 3 bases to trimming and J lost 4 bases, with 16 bases between them. The CDR3 consists of 14 residues. Germline V gene lookup returns CDR1 DFQATT and CDR2 SNEGSKA (reference sequence). The CDR3, as DNA: TGCAGTGCTAGTTCGACGCAGCTCGAATACGAGCAGTACTTC. Amino acids: CSASSTQLEYEQYF.

This rearrangement joins TRBV28 to TRBJ2-6, with D uncertain. With 4 bases removed from V and 0 bases from J, the gap between germline ends came to 16 bases. CDR3 size: 18 residues. Germline CDR1 and CDR2: MDHEN and SYDVKM. The CDR3 spells CASSSVGRPLSGANVLTF. For the CDR3, the DNA is TGTGCCAGCAGTTCAGTTGGGCGGCCTCTCTCTGGGGCCAACGTCCTGACTTTC.

The CDR3: CAWSVGGFGYTF. CDR3 DNA: TGTGCCTGGAGTGTGGGAGGGTTTGGCTACACCTTC. The J gene is TRBJ1-2, the V gene TRBV30; D call uncertain. CDR1 is GTSNPN, CDR2 SVGIG, per germline (reference sequence). V was shortened by 0 bases and J by 7 bases, with 9 bases between the two germline ends. The CDR3 is 12 amino acids.

This chain connects TRBV12-3 or TRBV12-4 to TRBJ1-6, with D hard to call. The CDR3 loop spans 13 amino acids. With 7 bases removed from V and 9 bases from J, the gap between germline ends came to 13 bases. The CDR3 DNA is TGTGCCAGCACTATTCGTGGGATTTCACCCCTCCACTTT. Its protein product is CASTIRGISPLHF.

This clone showed up just once. The rearrangement joins TRBV19 to TRBJ1-1; D is possibly TRBD1 (6 bases). The germline CDR1 and CDR2 sequences are LNHDA and SQIVND (reference sequence). V shed 8 bases and J shed 2 bases, with 12 bases lying between them. The CDR3 loop spans 13 amino acids. DNA of the CDR3: TGTGCCAGTTCGAGGACAGTTAACACTGAAGCTTTCTTT. It encodes CASSRTVNTEAFF.

The chain employs TRBV7-9 and TRBJ1-4; D might be TRBD1 (6 bases). CDR1 and CDR2 (germline): SEHNR, FQNEAQ (reference sequence). The CDR3 totals 14 residues. V was pared by 10 bases and J by 8 bases, with 20 bases between. CDR3 bases: TGTGCCATCTTGACGGGGGGCTCGGGAGAAAAACTGTTTTTT. Translated, it gives CAILTGGSGEKLFF.

The J gene is TRBJ2-2, the V gene TRBV18; 8 bases agree with TRBD2. Germline values: CDR1 KGHSH, CDR2 LQKENI. With V trimmed by 3 bases and J by 1 base, 4 bases remained unmatched. This CDR3 region has 16 residues. The DNA of the CDR3 is TGTGCCAGCTCACCCCCGGGGGGGGAGAACACCGGGGAGCTGTTTTTT. It is translated as CASSPPGGENTGELFF.

The chain joins TRBV4-3 to TRBJ2-7; D ambiguous. Germline CDR1 reads LGHNA; CDR2 reads YSLEER. The CDR3 sequence is 15 residues long. Trimming cost V 0 bases and J 2 bases, with 11 bases left between them. CDR3 sequence: CASSQEMAEAYEQYF. The CDR3 DNA is TGCGCCAGCAGCCAAGAGATGGCGGAAGCCTACGAGCAGTACTTC.

The gene calls are TRBV11-2 and TRBJ2-1, with 7 bases aligning to TRBD2. The CDR3 is 14 residues long. Germline V gives CDR1 SGHAT, CDR2 FQNNGV. Unmatched junction bases numbered 6, after V lost 3 bases and J lost 7 bases. The CDR3 loop is CASSFIGRENEQFF. CDR3 DNA sequence: TGTGCCAGCAGCTTCATAGGGAGGGAAAATGAGCAGTTCTTC.

V and J are TRBV10-3 and TRBJ1-2; 10 nucleotides match TRBD1. This CDR3 has 16 amino acids. Trimming took 0 bases from V and 3 from J; bases not matched to a gene: 4. Germline V CDR1 and CDR2: ENHRY, SYGVKD. As DNA, the CDR3 is TGTGCCATCAGTGAGTCGACAGGGGGCGCGTACTATGGCTACACCTTC. Translated, it gives CAISESTGGAYYGYTF.

This chain joins TRBV27 and TRBJ1-4; 8 bases are shared with TRBD1. J gave up 7 bases and V 5 bases, and 3 bases lay outside the gene matches. The CDR3 is 13 amino acids. Germline CDR1 and CDR2: MNHEY and SMNVEV (reference sequence). CDR3 loop: CASSAQGAEKLFF. DNA of the CDR3: TGTGCCAGCAGTGCGCAGGGGGCTGAAAAACTGTTTTTT.

This clone was observed a handful of times. This chain links TRBV6-5 with TRBJ1-1; 8 nucleotides align to TRBD1. Losses at the gene ends were 6 bases for V and 4 bases for J; bases not matched to a gene: 7. The CDR3 covers 14 residues. Germline V gene data show CDR1 as MNHEY and CDR2 as SVGAGI. The CDR3 DNA reads TGTGCCAGCAGCATGGACAGGGTCGTCACTGAAGCTTTCTTT. It translates to CASSMDRVVTEAFF.